This entry lists 29 T cell receptor beta chains sequenced from one sample in a study of cytomegalovirus exposure and HLA in healthy donors. The PCR contained 60 Vbeta and 13 Jbeta primers. Produced via immunoSEQ multiplex PCR; TCRdb's table is partial and in-frame only. The sample yields about 140,000 clones, 70% to 85% seen once. Sequences were obtained from PBMCs. The receptors here all came from a woman between 45 and 60 years old in good health and CMV-seropositive.

The J gene is TRBJ1-4, the V gene TRBV5-4, with 11 bases fitting TRBD1. The CDR3 consists of 16 residues. Unmatched junction bases numbered 5, after V lost 4 bases and J lost 3 bases. Germline assignment: CDR1 SGHNT and CDR2 YYREEE (reference sequence). CDR3 sequence (DNA): TGTGCCAGCAGCCGGACAGGGGGCGCCCCTAATGAAAAACTGTTTTTT. Protein: CASSRTGGAPNEKLFF.

The table lists this clone with a count of one. The same CDR3 also results from other DNA sequences found in this sample. The chain uses TRBV7-3 and TRBJ2-3; 8 bases line up with TRBD2. The CDR3 runs 15 residues. V gave up 2 bases and J gave up 4 bases; unmatched junction bases: 5. In germline, CDR1 is SGHTA, CDR2 FQGTGA. Here the CDR3 DNA reads TGTGCCAGCAGCTTAGGCCTAGCGGGTTCAGATACGCAGTATTTT. It is translated as CASSLGLAGSDTQYF.

V gene TRBV4-2 combines with J gene TRBJ2-5; 9 bases are a match to TRBD2. Per the germline V gene, CDR1 is LGHNA and CDR2 is YNFKEQ. The CDR3 loop spans 16 amino acids. After removal of 3 bases from V and 4 bases from J, the junction contained 9 bases not matched to a gene. The CDR3 reads CASSQRLAEGGETQYF. DNA for the CDR3: TGTGCCAGCAGCCAGAGACTAGCGGAGGGGGGAGAGACCCAGTACTTC.

V gene TRBV7-9 combines with J gene TRBJ1-2, with 10 bases lining up with TRBD1. CDR1 and CDR2 from the germline V gene are SEHNR and FQNEAQ (reference sequence). CDR3 length: 15 residues. With V trimmed by 5 bases and J by 3 bases, 6 bases remained unmatched. Here the CDR3 DNA reads TGTGCCAGCAGCAGAGGGGACAGGGGTGACTATGGCTACACCTTC. Translation gives CASSRGDRGDYGYTF.

The V gene is TRBV7-8, the J gene TRBJ1-1; D might be TRBD1 (5 bases). Trimming pared 2 bases from V and 7 bases from J, leaving 8 bases between. This CDR3 is built from 12 residues. CDR1 is SGHVS, CDR2 FQNEAQ, per germline. CDR3 DNA sequence: TGTGCCAGCAGCTTATGGGGGGTTGAAGCTTTCTTT. Translation: CASSLWGVEAFF.

J is TRBJ1-1 and V is TRBV28; D might be TRBD1 (6 bases). This CDR3 contains 13 residues. V lost 3 bases to trimming and J lost 7 bases, with 12 bases between them. The germline CDR1 and CDR2 sequences are MDHEN and SYDVKM. The chain's CDR3 is CASSFWGQSEAFF. The CDR3 nucleotides read TGTGCCAGCAGTTTTTGGGGGCAAAGTGAAGCTTTCTTT.

The chain links TRBV7-3 to TRBJ1-3; 8 bases are shared with TRBD1. Trimming at V came to 5 bases and at J to 2 bases, leaving 5 bases not matched to a gene. The CDR3 covers 15 residues. Germline CDR1 SGHTA, CDR2 FQGTGA. For the CDR3, the DNA is TGTGCCAGCAGCCGTGACAGGGGTACTGGAAACACCATATATTTT. Its translation: CASSRDRGTGNTIYF.

This clone was found a few times. V gene TRBV7-8 combines with J gene TRBJ2-7, with a possible D match to TRBD1 (6 bases). V gave up 5 bases and J gave up 2 bases, with 13 bases separating them. CDR3 length: 14 residues. Germline V lookup: CDR1 SGHVS, CDR2 FQNEAQ. The CDR3 coding sequence is TGTGCCAGCAGCCAAGAACAGGGTCCCTACGAGCAGTACTTC. Its protein product is CASSQEQGPYEQYF.

V usage is TRBV28 and J usage is TRBJ1-1, with no clear D. The CDR3 has 11 residues. Germline V CDR1 and CDR2: MDHEN, SYDVKM. V was pared by 6 bases and J by 3 bases, with 5 bases between. The CDR3 loop reads CASSRDTEAFF. DNA of the CDR3: TGTGCCAGCAGCCGCGACACTGAAGCTTTCTTT.

This clone occurred a few times. The J gene is TRBJ2-2, the V gene TRBV21-1; TRBD1, as called in the table, went unchecked against the DNA. TRBV21-1 is annotated as a pseudogene. There are 18 residues in the CDR3. The CDR3 nucleotides read TGTGCCAGCAGCAAAGCGAGGGGGACAGGGGAGGAAACCGGGGAGCTGTTTTTT. This sequence encodes CASSKARGTGEETGELFF.

This clone was recorded only once. The chain has TRBV9 and TRBJ2-7, with 7 bases that match TRBD1. The CDR3 has 14 amino acids. After removal of 1 base from V and 0 bases from J, the junction contained 1 base not matched to a gene. Germline lookup yields CDR1 SGDLS and CDR2 YYNGEE. CDR3 sequence: CASSVTGASYEQYF. DNA for the CDR3: TGTGCCAGCAGCGTAACAGGGGCCTCCTACGAGCAGTACTTC.

J is TRBJ2-5 and V is TRBV5-4; 10 bases align to TRBD2. CDR3 length equals 15 residues. The germline V gene encodes CDR1 SGHNT and CDR2 YYREEE (reference sequence). With 4 bases clipped from V and 4 bases from J, the junction kept 7 bases outside the gene matches. The CDR3 DNA reads TGTGCCAGCAGCGGGACTAGCGTTGTGGGAGAGACCCAGTACTTC. This translates into CASSGTSVVGETQYF.

This chain uses TRBV4-2 with TRBJ1-2, with D unclear. Germline CDR1 reads LGHNA; CDR2 reads YNFKEQ. CDR3 length: 13 residues. The V end was cut by 0 bases, the J end by 8 bases, with 10 bases between. The CDR3 bases are TGTGCCAGCAGCCAAGAAAATGAGGGAGGCTACACCTTC. This translates into CASSQENEGGYTF.

About this clone: In the same sample, other DNA sequences code for this CDR3. The chain is built from TRBV30 and TRBJ1-4; D call uncertain. Trimming removed 3 bases from V and 0 bases from J, with 11 bases in between. CDR3 length: 15 residues. CDR1 is GTSNPN, CDR2 SVGIG, per germline (reference sequence). In nucleotides, the CDR3 is TGTGCCTGGAGCAGGTCAGGCGCAACTAATGAAAAACTGTTTTTT. Amino acids: CAWSRSGATNEKLFF.

Concerning this clone itself: This sample also contains other DNA sequences that code for the same CDR3. This chain joins TRBV4-3 and TRBJ2-3; 9 bases map to TRBD1. The junction had 10 bases not matched to a gene; V was cut back by 3 bases and J by 0 bases. The germline V gene encodes CDR1 LGHNA and CDR2 YSLEER. The CDR3 extends over 18 amino acids. As DNA, the CDR3 is TGCGCCAGCAGCCAGGATTGGGGGACAGGGACTAGCACAGATACGCAGTATTTT. It translates to CASSQDWGTGTSTDTQYF.

The V call is TRBV5-1, the J call TRBJ1-1; perhaps TRBD1 as D (5 bases). Germline CDR1 SGHRS, CDR2 YFSETQ. This CDR3 region has 15 residues. The ends were cut back, 0 bases at V and 4 bases at J, with 13 bases in the middle. The CDR3 DNA is TGCGCCAGCAGCTTGGATCCAGGGAAGGGCACTGAAGCTTTCTTT. This codes for CASSLDPGKGTEAFF. Complete variable domain (other parts from reference TRBV5-1 and TRBJ1-1): KAGVTQTPRYLIKTRGQQVTLSCSPISGHRSVSWYQQTPGQGLQFLFEYFSETQRNKGNFPGRFSGRQFSNSRSEMNVSTLELGDSALYLCASSLDPGKGTEAFFGQGTRLTVV.

This chain links TRBV28 with TRBJ2-7, with TRBD2 matching 8 bases. CDR1 MDHEN and CDR2 SYDVKM come from the germline V gene. J was trimmed by 5 bases and V by 4 bases; bases with no gene match: 4. This CDR3 has 13 amino acids. DNA of the CDR3: TGTGCCAGCAGTTCGGCCGGGAGGGACGAGCAGTACTTC. Residues: CASSSAGRDEQYF.

The chain has TRBV11-2 and TRBJ2-1, with 8 positions matching TRBD2. The CDR3 has 16 amino acids. V shed 1 base and J 1 base; nucleotides not matched to a gene: 3. Germline V gives CDR1 SGHAT, CDR2 FQNNGV. The DNA for the CDR3 is TGTGCCAGCAGCTTAGTGGGCGGGGGGTCCTACAATGAGCAGTTCTTC. Translating gives CASSLVGGGSYNEQFF.

V is TRBV5-1 and J is TRBJ2-7, with D possibly TRBD2 on 5 matching bases. The germline V gene has CDR1 SGHRS and CDR2 YFSETQ. Between the trimmed V and J ends, which lost 3 bases and 3 bases, there was a span of 16 bases. The CDR3 has 15 residues. CDR3 bases: TGCGCCAGCAGCTATTCGGGGTTGTTGGGCTACGAGCAGTACTTC. It specifies CASSYSGLLGYEQYF.

The chain joins TRBV2 to TRBJ1-5, with D perhaps matching TRBD1 (5 bases). With 4 bases removed from V and 2 bases from J, the gap between germline ends came to 15 bases. The V gene's germline CDR1 is SNHLY and CDR2 FYNNEI. CDR3 length equals 16 residues. This CDR3 reads CASSAFQGIRNQPQHF. The CDR3 DNA reads TGTGCCAGCAGTGCGTTCCAGGGCATACGCAATCAGCCCCAGCATTTT.

V and J are TRBV5-1 and TRBJ2-6; weak D call: TRBD1 (6 bases). This CDR3 comprises 15 residues. Trimming cost V 4 bases and J 2 bases, with 10 bases left between them. Germline-derived CDR1 and CDR2 are SGHRS and YFSETQ. The CDR3 nucleotides are TGCGCCAGCAGCCCACAGGGCACTGGGGCCAACGTCCTGACTTTC. Protein product: CASSPQGTGANVLTF.

The CDR3 DNA follows: TGTGCCACGAAGGTAGCGGGGTACCAAGAGACCCAGTACTTC. Translating gives CATKVAGYQETQYF. The chain combines TRBV6-6 with TRBJ2-5; 8 nucleotides match TRBD2. Germline V gives CDR1 MNHNY, CDR2 SVGAGI (reference sequence). Unmatched junction bases numbered 7, after V lost 10 bases and J lost 0 bases. The CDR3 is 14 amino acids.

This clone was seen just once. The chain couples TRBV7-9 to TRBJ2-3; D possibly corresponds to TRBD2 (6 bases). Germline values: CDR1 SEHNR, CDR2 FQNEAQ (reference sequence). V was clipped by 5 bases and J by 0 bases, with 12 bases between them. The CDR3 has 15 residues. As DNA, the CDR3 is TGTGCCAGCAGCCCGGGGGAAACTAGCACAGATACGCAGTATTTT. Translation gives CASSPGETSTDTQYF.

This chain links TRBV29-1 with TRBJ2-3; 7 nucleotides line up with TRBD2. This CDR3 spans 14 amino acids. V shed 2 bases, J shed 5 bases, and the junction held 7 bases outside the gene matches. CDR1 and CDR2 from the germline V gene are SQVTM and ANQGSEA. The CDR3 DNA reads as TGCAGCGTTGAACGGGCGGGAGTGGGAGATACGCAGTATTTT. It yields the protein CSVERAGVGDTQYF.

The rearrangement joins TRBV7-6 to TRBJ2-5; D gene unclear. V lost 0 bases and J 3 bases, leaving 5 bases between the germline ends. CDR1 is SGHVS, CDR2 FNYEAQ, per germline. The CDR3 totals 13 residues. The CDR3 loop is CASSLAEEETQYF. In DNA form, the CDR3 reads TGTGCCAGCAGCTTAGCAGAGGAAGAGACCCAGTACTTC.

The gene calls are TRBV5-1 and TRBJ2-3; maybe TRBD1 (5 bases). Trimming shortened V by 6 bases and J by 4 bases, and 12 bases separated the two germline ends. Germline CDR1 reads SGHRS; CDR2 reads YFSETQ. CDR3 length: 13 amino acids. CDR3 loop: CASTVGAADTQYF. The CDR3 bases are TGCGCCAGCACAGTTGGGGCGGCAGATACGCAGTATTTT.

The rearrangement joins TRBV2 to TRBJ1-2; maybe TRBD1 (5 bases). Germline-derived CDR1 and CDR2 are SNHLY and FYNNEI. Trimming removed 5 bases from V and 5 bases from J, with 12 bases in between. This CDR3 is 13 amino acids long. The CDR3 is CASSRQTEYGYTF. Written as DNA, the CDR3 is TGTGCCAGCAGTCGACAGACGGAGTATGGCTACACCTTC.

The chain links TRBV7-8 to TRBJ2-7, with a weak D call TRBD2 (6 bases). CDR1 is SGHVS and CDR2 is FQNEAQ in the germline V gene. CDR3 length: 14 amino acids. V was cut by 1 base and J by 3 bases, with 10 bases left in between. CDR3 DNA sequence: TGTGCCAGCAGCTTAGGGGGGGACCTCTACGAGCAGTACTTC. It specifies CASSLGGDLYEQYF.

This clone has more than one count but fewer than ten. V and J are TRBV19 and TRBJ1-1, with 8 bases that match TRBD1. This CDR3 is built from 16 residues. CDR1 is LNHDA, CDR2 SQIVND, per germline (reference sequence). The V segment lost 4 bases and the J segment 4 bases; nucleotides outside the gene matches: 11. CDR3 coding DNA: TGTGCCAGTAGTACCACCCGGGACAGGTCGGTCACTGAAGCTTTCTTT. Amino acid sequence: CASSTTRDRSVTEAFF.